This T cell receptor beta chain was found in a study of T cell responses to AZD1222 COVID-19 vaccine. Study-level points and caveats: Mapped onto spike, vaccine-associated CD4 TCRs spanned it and were dominant at 160-218 and 743-854. Baseline testing showed seropositivity in only six or seven AZD1222 recipients. A reported finding is that nearly half of spike-specific TCRs target unmutated variant regions.

Produced via immunoSEQ multiplex PCR; TCRdb's table is partial and in-frame only. The repertoire holds under 200,000 clones, with approximately 90% as singletons. This clone was picked up one time. Its target is not known. The V and J ends lost 6 bases and 5 bases, in that order; junction bases with no gene match: 6. The CDR3 is made up of 13 amino acids. Pooling of second doses given at about 4 or about 12 weeks was done. This specimen was peripheral blood, taken 28 days after the second AZD1222 dose. This clonotype was sampled from an adult who received the AZD1222 COVID-19 vaccine. The gene calls are TRBV12-3 or TRBV12-4 and TRBJ1-2; 7 bases are a match to TRBD1. CDR3 sequence: CASRRDSQYGYTF. CDR3 sequence (DNA): TGTGCCAGCAGGCGGGACAGTCAATATGGCTACACCTTC.